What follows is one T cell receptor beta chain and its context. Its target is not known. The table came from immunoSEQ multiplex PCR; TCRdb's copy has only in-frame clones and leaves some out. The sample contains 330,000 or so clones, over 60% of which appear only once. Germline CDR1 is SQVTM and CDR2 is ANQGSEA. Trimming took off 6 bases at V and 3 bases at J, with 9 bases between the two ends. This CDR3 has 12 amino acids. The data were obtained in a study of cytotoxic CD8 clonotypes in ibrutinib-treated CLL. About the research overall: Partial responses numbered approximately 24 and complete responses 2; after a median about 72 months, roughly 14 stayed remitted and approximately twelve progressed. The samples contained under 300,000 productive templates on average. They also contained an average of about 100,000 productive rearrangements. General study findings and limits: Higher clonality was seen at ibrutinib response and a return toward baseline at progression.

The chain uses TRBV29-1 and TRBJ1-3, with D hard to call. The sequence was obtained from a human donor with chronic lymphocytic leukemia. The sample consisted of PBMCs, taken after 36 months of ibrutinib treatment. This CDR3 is CSVKRDGNTIYF. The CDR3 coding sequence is TGCAGCGTGAAGAGGGATGGAAACACCATATATTTT.